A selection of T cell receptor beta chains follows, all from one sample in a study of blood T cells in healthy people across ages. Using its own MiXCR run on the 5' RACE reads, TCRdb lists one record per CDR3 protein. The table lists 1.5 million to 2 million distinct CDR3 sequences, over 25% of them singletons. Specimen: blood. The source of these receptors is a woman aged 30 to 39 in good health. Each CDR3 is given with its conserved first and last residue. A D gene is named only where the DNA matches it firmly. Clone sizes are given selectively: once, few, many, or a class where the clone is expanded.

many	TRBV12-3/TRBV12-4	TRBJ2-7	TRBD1	CASVVTGDDEQYF	TGTGCCAGCGTTGTCACAGGGGACGACGAGCAGTACTTC
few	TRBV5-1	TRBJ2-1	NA	CASSITESYNEQFF	TGCGCCAGCAGCATTACGGAATCCTACAATGAGCAGTTCTTC
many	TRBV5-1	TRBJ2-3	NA	CASSFGHTTDTQYF	TGCGCCAGCAGCTTTGGTCATACTACAGATACGCAGTATTTT
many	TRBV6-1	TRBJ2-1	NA	CASKANYNEQFF	TGTGCCAGCAAAGCTAACTACAATGAGCAGTTCTTC
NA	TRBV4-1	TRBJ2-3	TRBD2	CASSQEASGITDTQYF	TGCGCCAGCAGCCAAGAGGCTAGCGGGATAACAGATACGCAGTATTTT
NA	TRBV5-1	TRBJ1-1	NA	CASSAGGRTSNTEAFF	TGCGCCAGCAGCGCCGGGGGCCGTACATCGAACACTGAAGCTTTCTTT
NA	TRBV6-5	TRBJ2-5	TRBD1	CASRRNRGAGETQYF	TGTGCCAGCAGGCGAAACAGGGGCGCGGGAGAGACCCAGTACTTC
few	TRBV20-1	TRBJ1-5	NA	CSARHGAEDRPQHF	TGCAGTGCTAGACATGGGGCAGAAGATCGGCCCCAGCATTTT
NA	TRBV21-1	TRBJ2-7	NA	CASSNPRTGGYEQYF	TGTGCCAGCAGCAACCCCCGGACAGGAGGTTACGAGCAGTACTTC
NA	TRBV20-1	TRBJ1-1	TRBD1	CSANNRGLAEVFF	TGCAGTGCAAACAACAGGGGGCTGGCTGAAGTTTTCTTT
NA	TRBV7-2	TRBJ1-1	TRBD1	CASSRNGQGVNTEAFF	TGTGCCAGCAGCCGAAACGGACAGGGAGTGAACACTGAAGCTTTCTTT
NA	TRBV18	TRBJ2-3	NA	CASSRGSPSTDAQYF	TGTGCCAGCTCCCGGGGGTCTCCGAGCACAGATGCGCAGTATTTT
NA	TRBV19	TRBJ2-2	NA	CASSTYGVGELFF	TGTGCCAGTTCGACGTACGGAGTCGGGGAGCTGTTTTTT
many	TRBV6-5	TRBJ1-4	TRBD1	CASSMTGNEKLFF	TGTGCCAGCAGCATGACAGGGAATGAAAAACTGTTTTTT
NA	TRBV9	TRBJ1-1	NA	CASSAWGANTEAFF	TGTGCCAGCAGCGCCTGGGGCGCGAACACTGAAGCTTTCTTT
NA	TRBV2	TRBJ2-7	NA	CASSDTPPLRVPYEQYF	TGTGCCAGCAGTGACACTCCACCGCTTCGGGTCCCCTACGAGCAGTACTTC
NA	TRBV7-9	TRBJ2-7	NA	CVCSLLPQGNANEQYF	TGTGTCTGCAGCTTATTGCCCCAGGGGAATGCCAACGAGCAGTACTTC
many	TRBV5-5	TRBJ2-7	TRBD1	CASSPSPGQRLFYEQYF	TGTGCCAGCAGCCCCTCCCCGGGACAGAGACTTTTCTACGAGCAGTACTTC
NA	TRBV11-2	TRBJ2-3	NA	CASSLVENPPTDTQYF	TGTGCCAGCAGCTTAGTTGAAAACCCGCCCACAGATACGCAGTATTTT
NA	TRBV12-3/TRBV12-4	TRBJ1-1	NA	CASQGWGTEAFF	TGTGCCAGCCAAGGCTGGGGCACTGAAGCTTTCTTT
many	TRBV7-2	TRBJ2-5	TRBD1	CASSLVRTGGKETQYF	TGTGCCAGCAGCTTAGTCCGTACAGGGGGGAAAGAGACCCAGTACTTC
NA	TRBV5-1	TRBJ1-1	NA	CASSLDGRTEAFF	TGTGCCAGCAGTTTGGATGGGAGGACTGAAGCTTTCTTT
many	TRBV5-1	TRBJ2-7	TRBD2	CASSLGHTSGSYEQYF	TGCGCCAGCAGCTTGGGACATACTAGCGGGAGCTACGAGCAGTACTTC
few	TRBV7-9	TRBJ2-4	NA	CASSSSGRGDIQYF	TGTGCCAGCAGTTCCAGCGGAAGGGGGGACATTCAGTACTTC
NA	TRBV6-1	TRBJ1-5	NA	CASCSGEQPQHF	TGTGCCAGCTGTTCGGGCGAACAGCCCCAGCATTTT
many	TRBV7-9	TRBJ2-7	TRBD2	CASSLEAGVPYEQYF	TGTGCCAGCAGCTTAGAGGCGGGAGTCCCCTACGAGCAGTACTTC
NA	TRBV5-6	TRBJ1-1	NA	CASGLGLREAFF	TGTGCCAGCGGGTTGGGCCTAAGGGAAGCTTTCTTT
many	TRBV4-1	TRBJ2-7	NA	CASSQERRGAYEQYF	TGCGCCAGCAGCCAAGAACGCAGGGGGGCCTACGAGCAGTACTTC
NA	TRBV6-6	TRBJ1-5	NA	CASGFNQGHGPQHF	TGTGCCAGCGGGTTTAACCAGGGCCACGGGCCCCAGCATTTT
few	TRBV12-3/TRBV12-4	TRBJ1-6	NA	CASRGSNNSPLHF	TGTGCCAGCCGAGGCAGCAATAATTCACCCCTCCACTTT
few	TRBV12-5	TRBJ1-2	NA	CASGLELGGYTF	TGTGCTAGTGGTTTGGAATTGGGGGGCTACACCTTC
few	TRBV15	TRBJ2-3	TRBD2	CATSRDPPGGASDTQYF	TGTGCCACCAGCAGAGACCCACCCGGGGGGGCCTCAGATACGCAGTATTTT
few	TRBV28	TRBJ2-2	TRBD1	CASSLAPGTGVTGELFF	TGTGCCAGCAGTTTAGCCCCCGGGACAGGGGTCACCGGGGAGCTGTTTTTT
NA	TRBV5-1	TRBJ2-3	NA	CASSGDLTGAGTQYF	TGCGCCAGCAGCGGCGACCTGACAGGAGCTGGTACGCAGTATTTT
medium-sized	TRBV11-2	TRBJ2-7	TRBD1	CASSPKQGLLSYEQYF	TGTGCCAGCAGCCCCAAACAGGGGTTACTCTCCTACGAGCAGTACTTC
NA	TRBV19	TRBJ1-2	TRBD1	CASTDRVGEGYTF	TGTGCCAGTACCGACAGGGTCGGGGAAGGCTACACCTTC
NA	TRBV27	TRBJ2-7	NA	CASSILRGEEQYF	TGTGCCAGCAGTATCCTCCGCGGGGAAGAGCAGTACTTC
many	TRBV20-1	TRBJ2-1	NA	CSASGTGLERGGDEQFF	TGCAGTGCTAGCGGGACAGGGCTAGAGCGGGGGGGCGATGAGCAGTTCTTC
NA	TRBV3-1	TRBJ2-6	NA	CASSQYRDVRSGANVLTF	TGTGCCAGCAGCCAATACCGGGACGTAAGATCTGGGGCCAACGTCCTGACTTTC
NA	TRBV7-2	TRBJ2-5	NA	CASSSTGFKETQYF	TGTGCCAGCAGCTCAACAGGGTTTAAAGAGACCCAGTACTTC
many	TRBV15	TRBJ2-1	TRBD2	CATSRPRTRSGGAGEQFF	TGTGCCACCAGCAGACCCCGTACTAGGAGCGGGGGGGCTGGGGAGCAGTTCTTC
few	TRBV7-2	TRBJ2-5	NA	CASSSYSTKETQYF	TGTGCCAGCAGCTCTTATTCCACCAAAGAGACCCAGTACTTC
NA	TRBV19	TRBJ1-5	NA	CASSIDGYSQPQHF	TGTGCCAGTAGTATCGACGGGTATAGTCAGCCCCAGCATTTT
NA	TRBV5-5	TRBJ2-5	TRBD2	CASRSRGDEPKTQYF	TGTGCCAGTCGTTCGCGGGGGGACGAACCAAAGACCCAGTACTTC
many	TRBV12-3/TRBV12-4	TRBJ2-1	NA	CASSFRWVNEQFF	TGTGCCAGCAGTTTCCGATGGGTGAATGAGCAGTTCTTC
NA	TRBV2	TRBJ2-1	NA	CASSEQGVREQFF	TGTGCCAGCAGTGAACAAGGGGTTCGTGAGCAGTTCTTC
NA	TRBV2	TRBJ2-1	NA	CASEGSGTYNEQFF	TGTGCCAGCGAAGGGTCCGGGACCTACAATGAGCAGTTCTTC
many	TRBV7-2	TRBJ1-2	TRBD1	CASSSRTGPYGYTF	TGTGCCAGCAGCTCCCGGACAGGCCCTTATGGCTACACCTTC
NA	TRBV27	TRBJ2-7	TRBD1	CASSSALGTGTYEQYF	TGTGCCAGCAGTTCGGCCCTCGGGACAGGTACCTACGAGCAGTACTTC
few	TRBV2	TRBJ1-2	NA	CASVAANYGYTF	TGTGCCAGCGTGGCAGCTAACTATGGCTACACCTTC
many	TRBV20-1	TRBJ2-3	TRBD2	CSARDGNSGEDTQYF	TGCAGTGCTAGAGATGGGAACAGCGGGGAGGATACGCAGTATTTT
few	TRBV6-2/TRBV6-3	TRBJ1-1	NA	CASSYSRDLRGYTEAFF	TGTGCCAGCAGTTACTCCCGGGACCTCAGGGGATACACTGAAGCTTTCTTT